The rows below give T cell receptor beta chains drawn from one sample of a study of T cell responses to AZD1222 COVID-19 vaccine. Clones were sequenced by immunoSEQ multiplex PCR, and TCRdb holds only the in-frame ones, with some missing. The sample shows some 200,000 clones, roughly 94% of them seen only once. The sequencing used peripheral blood, collected 28 days after the second dose of the MenACWY control vaccine. These receptors came from an adult who received the MenACWY meningococcal vaccine as a control. Both conserved end residues are part of each CDR3. D genes are given only for firm matches. The size entry is marked missing in some rows and otherwise reads once, few, many or a size class.

J gene: TRBJ2-7
V gene: TRBV18
D gene: -
clone size: -
CDR3 protein: CASSPRDFYEQYF
CDR3 DNA: TGTGCCAGCTCACCCCGGGACTTCTACGAGCAGTACTTC

J gene: TRBJ2-1
V gene: TRBV27
D gene: -
clone size: -
CDR3 protein: CASSGRVNEQFF
CDR3 DNA: TGTGCCAGTTCAGGCAGGGTCAATGAGCAGTTCTTC

J gene: TRBJ1-2
V gene: TRBV29-1
D gene: TRBD1
clone size: -
CDR3 protein: CSVEGGQGVYGYTF
CDR3 DNA: TGCAGCGTTGAAGGGGGACAGGGGGTATATGGCTACACCTTC

J gene: TRBJ2-1
V gene: TRBV6-6
D gene: TRBD2
clone size: -
CDR3 protein: CASTPGLAGGNPEQFF
CDR3 DNA: TGTGCCAGCACCCCGGGACTAGCGGGAGGGAACCCTGAGCAGTTCTTC

J gene: TRBJ2-3
V gene: TRBV5-1
D gene: -
clone size: -
CDR3 protein: CASSLAAVGFTDTQYF
CDR3 DNA: TGCGCCAGCAGCTTGGCGGCAGTGGGTTTCACAGATACGCAGTATTTT

J gene: TRBJ1-4
V gene: TRBV3-1/TRBV3-2
D gene: -
clone size: -
CDR3 protein: CASSQETGPNEKLFF
CDR3 DNA: TGTGCCAGCAGCCAAGAAACTGGGCCTAATGAAAAACTGTTTTTT

J gene: TRBJ1-5
V gene: TRBV4-1
D gene: -
clone size: -
CDR3 protein: CASSQLAVGQPQHF
CDR3 DNA: TGCGCCAGCAGCCAACTTGCGGTGGGTCAGCCCCAGCATTTT

J gene: TRBJ2-3
V gene: TRBV27
D gene: -
clone size: -
CDR3 protein: CASSLSPGLHTDTQYF
CDR3 DNA: TGTGCCAGCAGTTTATCCCCCGGACTTCACACAGATACGCAGTATTTT

J gene: TRBJ2-7
V gene: TRBV9
D gene: -
clone size: -
CDR3 protein: CASSPLGGSYEQYF
CDR3 DNA: TGTGCCAGCAGCCCGCTAGGGGGCTCCTACGAGCAGTACTTC

J gene: TRBJ2-3
V gene: TRBV9
D gene: TRBD2
clone size: -
CDR3 protein: CASSTGTSGTDTQYF
CDR3 DNA: TGTGCCAGCAGCACCGGGACTAGCGGTACAGATACGCAGTATTTT

J gene: TRBJ2-7
V gene: TRBV6-5
D gene: -
clone size: -
CDR3 protein: CASSLGGSGEQYF
CDR3 DNA: TGTGCCAGCAGTCTAGGGGGATCCGGCGAGCAGTACTTC

J gene: TRBJ2-2
V gene: TRBV11-2
D gene: TRBD1
clone size: -
CDR3 protein: CASSDSGGQGNTGELFF
CDR3 DNA: TGTGCCAGCAGCGATTCCGGGGGACAGGGCAACACCGGGGAGCTGTTTTTT

J gene: TRBJ2-3
V gene: TRBV11-2
D gene: -
clone size: -
CDR3 protein: CASSPGRSGLGTDTQYF
CDR3 DNA: TGTGCCAGCAGCCCAGGAAGGAGCGGGCTCGGCACAGATACGCAGTATTTT

J gene: TRBJ2-7
V gene: TRBV14
D gene: -
clone size: -
CDR3 protein: CASSQGVVYEQYF
CDR3 DNA: TGTGCCAGCAGCCAAGGGGTCGTCTACGAGCAGTACTTC

J gene: TRBJ1-6
V gene: TRBV7-9
D gene: -
clone size: -
CDR3 protein: CASSLGGGSYNSPLHF
CDR3 DNA: TGTGCCAGCAGCCTAGGCGGGGGCTCCTATAATTCACCCCTCCACTTT

J gene: TRBJ1-1
V gene: TRBV7-2
D gene: -
clone size: -
CDR3 protein: CASSPTSGAGTEAFF
CDR3 DNA: TGTGCCAGCAGCCCTACTAGTGGGGCCGGCACTGAAGCTTTCTTT

J gene: TRBJ1-1
V gene: TRBV5-1
D gene: TRBD1
clone size: -
CDR3 protein: CASRTGDTEAFF
CDR3 DNA: TGCGCCAGCAGGACAGGGGACACTGAAGCTTTCTTT

J gene: TRBJ2-7
V gene: TRBV6-5
D gene: -
clone size: -
CDR3 protein: CASSYGLGSEQYF
CDR3 DNA: TGTGCCAGCAGTTACGGTCTGGGATCCGAGCAGTACTTC

J gene: TRBJ1-6
V gene: TRBV6-2/TRBV6-3
D gene: TRBD1
clone size: -
CDR3 protein: CASSYGDSNSPLHF
CDR3 DNA: TGTGCCAGCAGTTACGGGGACAGTAATTCACCCCTCCACTTT

J gene: TRBJ2-3
V gene: TRBV10-3
D gene: -
clone size: -
CDR3 protein: CAIARQPTLPTDTQYF
CDR3 DNA: TGTGCCATCGCCAGACAGCCAACCCTACCCACAGATACGCAGTATTTT

J gene: TRBJ1-3
V gene: TRBV5-1
D gene: -
clone size: -
CDR3 protein: CASSLAIGSGNTIYF
CDR3 DNA: TGCGCCAGCAGCCTTGCTATAGGCTCTGGAAACACCATATATTTT

J gene: TRBJ2-3
V gene: TRBV9
D gene: -
clone size: -
CDR3 protein: CASSVAWGDTQYF
CDR3 DNA: TGTGCCAGCAGCGTAGCTTGGGGTGATACGCAGTATTTT

J gene: TRBJ2-1
V gene: TRBV9
D gene: -
clone size: -
CDR3 protein: CASSVGGAIQRNEQFF
CDR3 DNA: TGTGCCAGCAGCGTAGGGGGGGCCATCCAAAGAAATGAGCAGTTCTTC

J gene: TRBJ1-5
V gene: TRBV19
D gene: -
clone size: -
CDR3 protein: CASDSGTAKKHF
CDR3 DNA: TGTGCCAGCGACTCCGGGACGGCAAAGAAGCATTTT

J gene: TRBJ1-1
V gene: TRBV12-3/TRBV12-4
D gene: TRBD1
clone size: -
CDR3 protein: CANRDRYTEAFF
CDR3 DNA: TGTGCCAACCGGGACAGGTACACTGAAGCTTTCTTT

J gene: TRBJ2-1
V gene: TRBV7-2
D gene: TRBD1
clone size: -
CDR3 protein: CASNWGTGVSNEQFF
CDR3 DNA: TGTGCCAGCAATTGGGGGACAGGGGTATCCAATGAGCAGTTCTTC

J gene: TRBJ1-1
V gene: TRBV18
D gene: -
clone size: -
CDR3 protein: CASQGQASMNTEAFF
CDR3 DNA: TGTGCCAGCCAAGGGCAGGCAAGCATGAACACTGAAGCTTTCTTT

J gene: TRBJ2-7
V gene: TRBV18
D gene: TRBD1
clone size: -
CDR3 protein: CASSPGTGDEQYF
CDR3 DNA: TGTGCCAGCTCGCCCGGGACAGGGGACGAGCAGTACTTC

J gene: TRBJ1-4
V gene: TRBV4-3
D gene: TRBD1
clone size: -
CDR3 protein: CASSQGQGWEKLFF
CDR3 DNA: TGCGCCAGCAGCCAAGGACAGGGTTGGGAAAAACTGTTTTTT

J gene: TRBJ2-7
V gene: TRBV3-1/TRBV3-2
D gene: TRBD2
clone size: -
CDR3 protein: CASSQTSGKAYEQYF
CDR3 DNA: TGTGCCAGCAGCCAGACTAGCGGGAAAGCCTACGAGCAGTACTTC

J gene: TRBJ2-5
V gene: TRBV14
D gene: -
clone size: -
CDR3 protein: CASSQVRETQYF
CDR3 DNA: TGTGCCAGCAGCCAAGTACGCGAGACCCAGTACTTC

J gene: TRBJ1-5
V gene: TRBV12-3/TRBV12-4
D gene: -
clone size: -
CDR3 protein: CASSSGRNQPQHF
CDR3 DNA: TGTGCCAGCAGCTCAGGGAGGAATCAGCCCCAGCATTTT

J gene: TRBJ2-2
V gene: TRBV18
D gene: TRBD2
clone size: -
CDR3 protein: CASSPLSRELPGELFF
CDR3 DNA: TGTGCCAGCTCACCACTATCGCGGGAGCTCCCCGGGGAGCTGTTTTTT

J gene: TRBJ1-1
V gene: TRBV7-3
D gene: -
clone size: -
CDR3 protein: CASSLTALHTEAFF
CDR3 DNA: TGTGCCAGCAGCTTAACGGCACTTCACACTGAAGCTTTCTTT

J gene: TRBJ1-1
V gene: TRBV13
D gene: -
clone size: -
CDR3 protein: CASSFSRVEAFF
CDR3 DNA: TGTGCCAGCAGCTTTTCCAGGGTTGAAGCTTTCTTT

J gene: TRBJ2-5
V gene: TRBV7-2
D gene: TRBD2
clone size: -
CDR3 protein: CASSPRTSQETQYF
CDR3 DNA: TGTGCCAGCAGCCCCCGGACTAGCCAAGAGACCCAGTACTTC

J gene: TRBJ1-2
V gene: TRBV27
D gene: TRBD1
clone size: -
CDR3 protein: CASRSGTGGVGYTF
CDR3 DNA: TGTGCCAGCAGATCCGGGACAGGGGGCGTCGGCTACACCTTC

J gene: TRBJ1-6
V gene: TRBV5-1
D gene: -
clone size: once
CDR3 protein: CASSLDGNNSPLHF
CDR3 DNA: TGCGCCAGCAGCTTAGACGGAAATAATTCACCCCTCCACTTT

J gene: TRBJ1-5
V gene: TRBV6-2/TRBV6-3
D gene: -
clone size: -
CDR3 protein: CASSYSGGVSGQPQHF
CDR3 DNA: TGTGCCAGCAGTTACAGTGGAGGGGTTTCGGGTCAGCCCCAGCATTTT

J gene: TRBJ2-5
V gene: TRBV24-1
D gene: TRBD1
clone size: -
CDR3 protein: CATSPHTGQGIETQYF
CDR3 DNA: TGTGCCACCAGCCCACATACGGGACAGGGAATAGAGACCCAGTACTTC

J gene: TRBJ2-1
V gene: TRBV7-9
D gene: -
clone size: few
CDR3 protein: CASSLDENNEQFF
CDR3 DNA: TGTGCCAGCAGCTTAGACGAGAACAATGAGCAGTTCTTC

J gene: TRBJ2-7
V gene: TRBV7-2
D gene: TRBD2
clone size: -
CDR3 protein: CASSLVLAGAYEQYF
CDR3 DNA: TGTGCCAGCAGCTTAGTACTAGCGGGGGCCTACGAGCAGTACTTC

J gene: TRBJ1-4
V gene: TRBV7-8
D gene: -
clone size: once
CDR3 protein: CASSYRDINEKLFF
CDR3 DNA: TGTGCCAGCAGCTACCGGGACATAAATGAAAAACTGTTTTTT

J gene: TRBJ2-2
V gene: TRBV2
D gene: -
clone size: few
CDR3 protein: CASSPDSPGELFF
CDR3 DNA: TGTGCCAGCAGTCCGGACAGCCCCGGGGAGCTGTTTTTT

J gene: TRBJ2-1
V gene: TRBV5-1
D gene: -
clone size: -
CDR3 protein: CASSLGSRSSYNEQFF
CDR3 DNA: TGCGCCAGCAGCTTGGGGTCACGTAGCTCCTACAATGAGCAGTTCTTC

J gene: TRBJ2-7
V gene: TRBV28
D gene: TRBD2
clone size: -
CDR3 protein: CASRVAGGSYEQYF
CDR3 DNA: TGTGCCAGCAGGGTAGCGGGGGGATCCTACGAGCAGTACTTC

J gene: TRBJ1-2
V gene: TRBV7-9
D gene: TRBD1
clone size: -
CDR3 protein: CASSLGVTGPDGYTF
CDR3 DNA: TGTGCCAGCAGCTTAGGGGTGACAGGGCCCGATGGCTACACCTTC